These T cell receptor beta chains were read from a single sample in a study of shared clonotypes between healthy human individuals. Method: immunoSEQ multiplex PCR; TCRdb's copy keeps in-frame clones and lacks some. This table has about 2,200,000 clones, about 92% appearing once. The specimen sequenced was naive CD8+ T cells from PBMCs. The source of these receptors is a man in his late teens or twenties in good health. Some clones in this sample may be carry-over from other donors' samples. Both conserved end residues are part of each CDR3. The order of the fields is D gene, clone size, J gene, V gene, CDR3 protein, CDR3 DNA. A D gene is named only where the DNA matches it firmly. Size is omitted from some rows. Given values are once, few, many or a class for expanded clones.

.,.,TRBJ1-5,TRBV19,CASSIGIQPQHF,TGTGCCAGTAGTATAGGGATTCAGCCCCAGCATTTT
TRBD2,.,TRBJ2-2,TRBV19,CATGPGLAEPNTGELFF,TGTGCCACCGGCCCTGGACTAGCGGAGCCGAACACCGGGGAGCTGTTTTTT
.,.,TRBJ2-7,TRBV30,CAWREKSRGSYEQYF,TGTGCCTGGAGGGAAAAGTCCAGGGGATCCTACGAGCAGTACTTC
.,.,TRBJ1-1,TRBV7-8,CASLDRYEMNTEAFF,TGTGCCAGCCTAGACAGGTACGAAATGAACACTGAAGCTTTCTTT
.,.,TRBJ1-2,TRBV6-5,CASSYGGAANYGYTF,TGTGCCAGCAGTTACGGGGGGGCGGCTAACTATGGCTACACCTTC
.,.,TRBJ1-1,TRBV5-6,CASSLVGAKTEAFF,TGTGCCAGCAGCTTGGTAGGAGCCAAGACTGAAGCTTTCTTT
.,.,TRBJ2-1,TRBV5-1,CASSDGWDEQFF,TGCGCCAGCAGCGATGGTTGGGATGAGCAGTTCTTC
TRBD1,.,TRBJ2-7,TRBV27,CASSLRGTYEQYF,TGTGCCAGCAGCCTCAGGGGGACCTACGAGCAGTACTTC
.,.,TRBJ2-2,TRBV19,CASTHNPTGELFF,TGTGCCAGTACCCACAACCCCACCGGGGAGCTGTTTTTT
.,.,TRBJ2-4,TRBV27,CASSLEGNIQYF,TGTGCCAGCAGTTTAGAGGGAAACATTCAGTACTTC
.,.,TRBJ2-2,TRBV5-1,CASSYSLGGELFF,TGCGCCAGCAGCTATTCCCTGGGAGGGGAGCTGTTTTTT
TRBD2,once,TRBJ2-5,TRBV5-1,CASSLTSGRAWETQYF,TGCGCCAGCAGCCTGACTAGCGGGAGGGCCTGGGAGACCCAGTACTTC
.,.,TRBJ2-7,TRBV27,CASGRRTGSYEQYF,TGTGCCAGCGGAAGGCGGACGGGTTCCTACGAGCAGTACTTC
TRBD1,.,TRBJ1-1,TRBV29-1,CSVLTTGAPAEAFF,TGCAGCGTACTCACTACAGGGGCCCCGGCTGAAGCTTTCTTT
TRBD2,.,TRBJ2-7,TRBV27,CASSPLLAGGEQYF,TGTGCCAGCAGTCCTCTCCTAGCGGGAGGCGAGCAGTACTTC
.,.,TRBJ2-7,TRBV18,CASSSGGPYEQYF,TGTGCCAGCTCATCGGGGGGCCCCTACGAGCAGTACTTC
.,.,TRBJ2-7,TRBV7-9,CASSLAQGLGDQGIYEQYF,TGTGCCAGCAGCTTAGCGCAAGGCTTAGGGGACCAGGGAATCTACGAGCAGTACTTC
.,once,TRBJ1-4,TRBV27,CASSLRRVRTNEKLFF,TGTGCCAGCAGTTTACGGCGGGTTAGGACTAATGAAAAACTGTTTTTT
TRBD2,.,TRBJ2-3,TRBV27,CASSLSLAPTDTQYF,TGTGCCAGCAGTTTGTCACTAGCGCCCACAGATACGCAGTATTTT
.,.,TRBJ1-1,TRBV5-1,CASSSNTEAFF,TGCGCCAGCAGCTCCAACACTGAAGCTTTCTTT
.,.,TRBJ1-1,TRBV7-2,CASSLGRRGGTEAFF,TGTGCCAGCAGCTTAGGGAGGAGGGGTGGCACTGAAGCTTTCTTT
.,.,TRBJ1-5,TRBV10-2,CASSEILNFAQHF,TGCGCCAGCAGTGAGATCCTGAATTTTGCCCAGCATTTT
.,.,TRBJ1-1,TRBV6-5,CASSYTDLNTEAFF,TGTGCCAGCAGTTATACGGACCTGAACACTGAAGCTTTCTTT
.,.,TRBJ2-7,TRBV27,CASSLGRGYEQYF,TGTGCCAGCAGTTTAGGTCGGGGCTACGAGCAGTACTTC
TRBD1,.,TRBJ2-7,TRBV4-1,CASSQGDRDDEQYF,TGCGCCAGCAGCCAGGGTGACAGGGACGACGAGCAGTACTTC
.,.,TRBJ2-6,TRBV7-9,CASSSRQAVSSGANVLTF,TGTGCCAGCAGCTCCCGACAGGCGGTCAGCTCTGGGGCCAACGTCCTGACTTTC
.,.,TRBJ2-7,TRBV7-9,CASSDLQGREEQYF,TGTGCCAGCAGCGACTTACAGGGGAGGGAGGAGCAGTACTTC
.,.,TRBJ2-7,TRBV15,CATSPSRGPNFYEQYF,TGTGCCACCAGCCCCTCTCGCGGACCCAATTTCTACGAGCAGTACTTC
.,.,TRBJ1-2,TRBV7-2,CASSPGGTYYGYTF,TGTGCCAGCAGCCCCGGGGGAACTTACTATGGCTACACCTTC
.,.,TRBJ2-2,TRBV19,CASRDLGTGELFF,TGTGCCAGTAGGGACTTGGGCACCGGGGAGCTGTTTTTT
.,once,TRBJ2-7,TRBV6-5,CASISGSYEQYF,TGTGCCAGCATTTCCGGATCCTACGAGCAGTACTTC
TRBD2,.,TRBJ2-2,TRBV7-3,CASSSTGREGVRTGELFF,TGTGCCAGCAGCTCAACGGGGCGGGAGGGCGTTCGCACCGGGGAGCTGTTTTTT
.,few,TRBJ1-5,TRBV7-9,CASSLSGLSNQPQHF,TGTGCCAGCAGCCTCTCAGGCCTTAGCAATCAGCCCCAGCATTTT
TRBD1,.,TRBJ2-7,TRBV7-9,CASSPRQGHEQYF,TGTGCCAGCAGCCCGCGACAGGGCCACGAGCAGTACTTC
.,.,TRBJ2-1,TRBV5-1,CASSLGRVTPGDEQFF,TGCGCCAGCAGCTTGGGTCGGGTGACACCTGGGGATGAGCAGTTCTTC
TRBD1,.,TRBJ1-5,TRBV25-1,CASSDRDRGQPQHF,TGTGCCAGCAGTGATAGGGACAGGGGTCAGCCCCAGCATTTT
.,.,TRBJ1-5,TRBV30,CAWSVGGSQPQHF,TGTGCCTGGAGTGTCGGGGGGTCCCAGCCCCAGCATTTT
.,few,TRBJ1-3,TRBV7-9,CASTPRGWASGNTIYF,TGTGCCAGCACTCCTCGGGGGTGGGCCTCTGGAAACACCATATATTTT
.,.,TRBJ1-5,TRBV6-1,CASSPSRYSNQPQHF,TGTGCCAGCAGCCCGTCCCGCTATAGCAATCAGCCCCAGCATTTT
TRBD2,.,TRBJ2-7,TRBV15,CATGSGRFYEQYF,TGTGCCACCGGCAGCGGGAGATTCTACGAGCAGTACTTC
TRBD1,.,TRBJ2-7,TRBV11-3,CASSPGQGTYEQYF,TGTGCCAGCAGCCCCGGACAGGGGACCTACGAGCAGTACTTC
.,.,TRBJ1-4,TRBV30,CAWSPSNEKLFF,TGTGCCTGGAGTCCGAGTAATGAAAAACTGTTTTTT
TRBD1,.,TRBJ2-7,TRBV5-1,CASSETGTGGHEQYF,TGCGCCAGCAGCGAAACCGGGACAGGGGGCCACGAGCAGTACTTC
.,once,TRBJ1-5,TRBV28,CASSLQGSLYQPQHF,TGTGCCAGCAGCCTTCAGGGGAGTCTATATCAGCCCCAGCATTTT
.,.,TRBJ2-5,TRBV5-5,CASSLFGGQGPFETQYF,TGTGCCAGCAGCTTGTTCGGTGGCCAGGGGCCCTTTGAGACCCAGTACTTC